The source of this T cell receptor beta chain is a study of blood T cells in healthy people across ages. Study-level information: The template switching approach captured approximately one barcoded beta molecule for every two T cells.

A sample-barcoded 5' primer and a J-beta primer mix were used in a second PCR of about 6 to 12 cycles. Every molecule of cDNA carried a tag from a template-switch adaptor with 12 random nucleotides. Sequencing recovered at least 2.5 million CDR3-containing paired-end reads from each sample. Via MiXCR, TCRdb re-called the 5' RACE reads, giving one row per CDR3 protein. The sample yields about 640,000 distinct CDR3 sequences, 45% to 65% seen once. The CDR3 has 12 residues. V gave up 8 bases and J gave up 5 bases, with 12 bases separating them. Researchers collected ten milliliters of peripheral blood from every single donor.

This TCR came from a man aged 55-75 years in good health. Sequenced input: blood. The chain links TRBV12-3 or TRBV12-4 to TRBJ2-5; D is possibly TRBD2 (5 bases). The CDR3 loop is CASGPREETQYF. CDR3 nucleotide sequence: TGTGCCAGCGGCCCGAGGGAGGAGACCCAGTACTTC.